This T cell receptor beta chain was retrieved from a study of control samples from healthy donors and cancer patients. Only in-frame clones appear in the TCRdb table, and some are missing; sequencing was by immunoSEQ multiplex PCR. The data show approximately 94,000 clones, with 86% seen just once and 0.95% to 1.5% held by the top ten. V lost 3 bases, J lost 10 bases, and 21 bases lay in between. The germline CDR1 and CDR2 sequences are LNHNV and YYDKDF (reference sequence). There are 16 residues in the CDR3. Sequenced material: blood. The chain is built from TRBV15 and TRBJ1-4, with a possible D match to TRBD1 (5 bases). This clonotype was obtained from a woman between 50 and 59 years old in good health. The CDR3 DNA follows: TGTGCCACCAGCAGTTTAGACAGTGGCACGGGGGGAAAACTGTTTTTT. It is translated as CATSSLDSGTGGKLFF.